This T cell receptor (beta chain) was sequenced for a study of T cells in localized non-small cell lung cancer. Method: immunoSEQ multiplex PCR; TCRdb's copy keeps in-frame clones and lacks some. Here the sample spans some 38,000 clones, 86% being singletons. This sequence originates from a male donor at least 60 years old with stage II lung adenocarcinoma. Sample: peripheral blood mononuclear cells, taken before any cancer treatment.

The CDR3 sequence: CSAARDRGDGEQYF. DNA for the CDR3: TGCAGCGCGGCCCGGGACAGGGGAGACGGCGAGCAGTACTTC. V usage is TRBV29-1 and J usage is TRBJ2-7, with TRBD1 matching 10 bases. V gave up 7 bases and J gave up 6 bases; unmatched junction bases: 12. There are 14 residues in the CDR3. CDR1 and CDR2 (germline): SQVTM, ANQGSEA.